Below, 2 T cell receptor beta chains from the same sample are listed, as sequenced in a study of cytomegalovirus exposure and HLA in healthy donors. The PCR ran on 60 Vbeta and 13 Jbeta primers. Assay: immunoSEQ multiplex PCR; the TCRdb copy retains only in-frame clones and omits some. The sample carries about 200,000 clones, around 75% recorded once. Sequencing input: PBMCs. These receptors were obtained from a male donor in good health and CMV-seropositive.

J is TRBJ2-6 and V is TRBV6-9; 9 bases map to TRBD1. The V and J ends lost 10 bases and 3 bases, in that order; junction bases with no gene match: 10. The CDR3 is 16 residues long. Germline V lookup: CDR1 MNHGY, CDR2 SVAAGI. CDR3: CAISGTGYCGANVLTF. DNA for the CDR3: TGTGCCATTTCCGGGACAGGGTATTGTGGGGCCAACGTCCTGACTTTC.

The chain couples TRBV9 to TRBJ1-1; TRBD1 aligns across 8 bases. The junction had 20 bases not matched to a gene; V was cut back by 3 bases and J by 10 bases. The CDR3 spans 17 residues. CDR1 and CDR2 (germline): SGDLS, YYNGEE. CDR3: CASSGALGTGLRGGAFF. The CDR3 region has the DNA TGTGCCAGCAGCGGAGCCCTCGGGACAGGTCTAAGGGGGGGAGCTTTCTTT.